These 11 T cell receptor beta chains share one sample of origin, sequenced in a study of blood T cell repertoires in COVID-19. Assay: immunoSEQ multiplex PCR; the TCRdb copy retains only in-frame clones and omits some. The sample yields some 74,000 clones, around 88% seen once. Sequenced: peripheral blood. The receptors were gathered from a woman of 80 years or more with acute or convalescent COVID-19.

This clone was counted between two and nine times. The CDR3 is CASSQGLNVNEQYF. The CDR3 bases are TGTGCCAGCAGCCAGGGACTAAATGTCAACGAGCAGTACTTC. The chain carries TRBV4-2 and TRBJ2-7, with 7 positions matching TRBD2. CDR1 is LGHNA, CDR2 YNFKEQ, per germline. This CDR3 is built from 14 residues. Trimming cost V 3 bases and J 5 bases; bases outside gene matches: 7.

This chain links TRBV12-3 or TRBV12-4 with TRBJ1-1; D gene ambiguous. The V end lost 3 bases, the J end lost 4 bases, and 9 bases lay between the germline ends. The CDR3 totals 13 residues. The CDR3 is CASSLSALTEAFF. DNA of the CDR3: TGTGCCAGCAGTTTGAGCGCCCTCACTGAAGCTTTCTTT.

The rearrangement links TRBV2 to TRBJ2-7; a weak D match, TRBD2 (5 bases). This CDR3 is 10 amino acids long. Germline CDR1 is SNHLY and CDR2 is FYNNEI. The V end was cut by 6 bases, the J end by 12 bases, with 12 bases between. The CDR3 DNA reads as TGTGCCAGCAGGAGCGGTCCGCTGTACTTC. Translating gives CASRSGPLYF.

The chain couples TRBV7-2 to TRBJ1-3, with no clear D. Germline V gives CDR1 SGHTA, CDR2 FQGNSA. The CDR3 is 17 amino acids. The V gene lost 1 base and the J gene lost 0 bases, with 13 bases spanning the gap. In DNA, the CDR3 is TGTGCCAGCAGCTTAGTTTCGGCCCCGGGCTCTGGAAACACCATATATTTT. It translates to CASSLVSAPGSGNTIYF.

This clone has more than one count but fewer than ten. V and J are TRBV5-1 and TRBJ2-2; the D gene is possibly TRBD1 (6 bases). The CDR3 length is 15 residues. Trimming cost V 7 bases and J 2 bases, with 15 bases left between them. CDR1 is SGHRS, CDR2 YFSETQ, per germline. The DNA for the CDR3 is TGCGCCAGCCGTGACGGGACACTTAACACCGGGGAGCTGTTTTTT. This sequence encodes CASRDGTLNTGELFF.

This chain joins TRBV28 and TRBJ2-5; 12 bases are a match to TRBD2. Trimming cost V 3 bases and J 4 bases; bases outside gene matches: 6. The CDR3 contains 16 residues. Germline CDR1 reads MDHEN; CDR2 reads SYDVKM. Here the CDR3 DNA reads TGTGCCAGCAGTTTGGTGACTAGCGGGAGAGGAGAGACCCAGTACTTC. Encoded protein: CASSLVTSGRGETQYF.

The DNA of the CDR3 is TGTGCCAGCAGCTCCGCGGGGGGTTATTACAATGAGCAGTTCTTC. This translates into CASSSAGGYYNEQFF. The chain carries TRBV7-9 and TRBJ2-1; 8 bases match TRBD2. This CDR3 contains 15 residues. Germline V gene lookup returns CDR1 SEHNR and CDR2 FQNEAQ (reference sequence). V lost 4 bases to trimming and J lost 4 bases; unmatched junction nucleotides: 6.

The chain joins TRBV18 to TRBJ1-4; TRBD1 is a possible D gene (5 bases). The CDR3 has 15 amino acids. The ends were cut back, 4 bases at V and 0 bases at J, with 9 bases in the middle. The germline gives CDR1 KGHSH, CDR2 LQKENI. The CDR3 loop reads CASSRTGPTNEKLFF. The CDR3 DNA is TGTGCCAGCTCACGCACAGGACCAACTAATGAAAAACTGTTTTTT.

The chain carries TRBV7-6 and TRBJ1-4; no definite D call. This CDR3 comprises 15 residues. Germline assignment: CDR1 SGHVS and CDR2 FNYEAQ. V was pared by 3 bases and J by 5 bases, with 13 bases between. The DNA for the CDR3 is TGTGCCAGCAGCTTCCGATCCGGGGAGAATGAAAAACTGTTTTTT. Amino acid sequence: CASSFRSGENEKLFF. Supplemented by reference TRBV7-6 and TRBJ1-4, the full variable domain reads GAGVSQSPRYKVTKRGQDVALRCDPISGHVSLYWYRQALGQGPEFLTYFNYEAQQDKSGLPNDRFSAERPEGSISTLTIQRTEQRDSAMYRCASSFRSGENEKLFFGSGTQLSVL.

J is TRBJ1-1 and V is TRBV3-1 (or the pseudogene TRBV3-2); TRBD1 might be the D (6 bases). The CDR3 is made up of 13 amino acids. Looked up from germline, CDR1 is LGHDT and CDR2 is YNNKEL (reference sequence). V shed 1 base and J shed 4 bases, with 7 bases lying between them. The CDR3 DNA reads as TGTGCCAGCAGCCAAGGAGGGGGCACTGAAGCTTTCTTT. Translating it yields CASSQGGGTEAFF.

This chain uses TRBV7-2 with TRBJ2-6, with TRBD2 matching 8 bases. Germline V gene sequence: CDR1 SGHTA, CDR2 FQGNSA. This CDR3 has 13 amino acids. The J segment lost 19 bases and the V segment lost 0 bases, leaving 8 bases of the junction unmatched. CDR3 region: CASSLASGKAATF. CDR3 coding DNA: TGTGCCAGCAGCTTAGCTAGCGGGAAAGCGGCTACTTTC.